Below, 32 T cell receptor beta chains from the same sample are listed, as sequenced in a study of spatial heterogeneity in lung cancer. Findings and limits, study-wide: The study found that expanded intratumoral alpha and beta TCR counts tracked tumor mutation counts.

One entry per CDR3 protein, called by TCRdb with MiXCR from the 5' RACE reads. This sample carries over 25,000 distinct CDR3 sequences, roughly 6.9% of them seen once, and the ten largest clones take roughly 22%. Their specific antigens are unknown. Time point given: sample taken at primary tumor resection. Sequenced material: lung tumor tissue, taken at surgery. These TCRs come from a male donor with early-stage non-small cell lung cancer.

V and J are TRBV5-1 and TRBJ2-2; possibly TRBD2 for D (6 bases). V was shortened by 0 bases and J by 7 bases, with 16 bases between the two germline ends. Germline lookup yields CDR1 SGHRS and CDR2 YFSETQ. The CDR3 is 16 residues long. The CDR3 spells CASSLAWRALGGELFF. In DNA, the CDR3 is TGCGCCAGCAGCTTGGCCTGGAGGGCGCTGGGCGGGGAGCTGTTTTTT.

Only one count was recorded for this clonotype. The chain employs TRBV6-2 or TRBV6-3 and TRBJ2-7; 8 positions match TRBD2. CDR3 length: 16 amino acids. Germline CDR1 is MNHEY and CDR2 is SVGEGT. The V gene end was trimmed by 2 bases and the J gene end by 1 base; junction bases not matched to a gene: 7. This CDR3 is CASSYPRGALSYEQYF. In DNA form, the CDR3 reads TGTGCCAGCAGTTACCCGCGGGGGGCCCTATCCTACGAGCAGTACTTC.

This clonotype was counted many times. This chain joins TRBV4-1 and TRBJ2-1; either TRBD1 or TRBD2 may supply D (5 bases each). The CDR3 has 14 residues. From germline, CDR1 is MGHRA and CDR2 YSYEKL. V lost 0 bases, J lost 7 bases, and 10 bases lay in between. The CDR3 spells CASSQDPGRNEQFF. The CDR3 DNA reads TGCGCCAGCAGCCAAGATCCAGGGAGAAATGAGCAGTTCTTC.

At least ten counts were recorded for this clonotype. This chain uses TRBV11-2 with TRBJ1-5; unclear D gene. CDR1 is SGHAT and CDR2 is FQNNGV in the germline V gene. Trimming shortened V by 2 bases and J by 9 bases, and 8 bases separated the two germline ends. This CDR3 has 12 amino acids. CDR3 nucleotide sequence: TGTGCCAGCAGCTTACCGGCGGGGCCCCAGCATTTT. Its translation: CASSLPAGPQHF.

In this sample, this clonotype turned up many times. The gene calls are TRBV4-3 and TRBJ2-5; 13 nucleotides agree with TRBD2. In germline, CDR1 is LGHNA, CDR2 YSLEER. V trimming: 1 base; J trimming: 5 bases; junction bases outside the gene matches: 1. The CDR3 runs 15 residues. CDR3: CASSQVTSGGETQYF. CDR3 DNA sequence: TGCGCCAGCAGCCAAGTGACTAGCGGGGGGGAGACCCAGTACTTC.

This clonotype was counted many times. V gene TRBV6-5 combines with J gene TRBJ1-5; D might be TRBD1 (5 bases). Germline lookup yields CDR1 MNHEY and CDR2 SVGAGI. Trimming left V 6 bases short and J 3 bases short, with 15 bases between. CDR3 length equals 15 residues. The CDR3 here is CASRSSDSLNQPQHF. The CDR3 DNA is TGTGCCAGCAGATCCTCCGACAGTCTCAATCAGCCCCAGCATTTT.

This clonotype was seen a few times. The V call is TRBV11-2, the J call TRBJ2-5, with 7 bases lining up with TRBD1. The germline CDR1 and CDR2 sequences are SGHAT and FQNNGV. Trimming removed 5 bases from V and 2 bases from J; junction bases left unmatched: 5. CDR3 length equals 14 residues. The CDR3 here is CASSTGTEQETQYF. CDR3 sequence (DNA): TGTGCCAGCAGCACAGGGACAGAGCAAGAGACCCAGTACTTC.

This clonotype came up many times. The genes are TRBV5-1 and TRBJ2-7; 10 positions agree with TRBD1. Trimming removed 4 bases from V and 3 bases from J; junction bases left unmatched: 7. Germline V lookup: CDR1 SGHRS, CDR2 YFSETQ. The CDR3 consists of 15 residues. The CDR3 region has the DNA TGCGCCAGCAGCCATTGGACAGGGGGAGACTACGAGCAGTACTTC. Translated, it gives CASSHWTGGDYEQYF.

J is TRBJ2-3 and V is TRBV6-1; the D call may be TRBD1 or TRBD2 (5 bases each). Germline V gene lookup returns CDR1 MNHNS and CDR2 SASEGT. Trimming took off 1 base at V and 9 bases at J, with 20 bases between the two ends. The CDR3 extends over 16 amino acids. Written as DNA, the CDR3 is TGTGCCAGCAGTGAAGTGTCCGGTGGGGGAAGGGAAACGCAGTATTTT. Translated: CASSEVSGGGRETQYF.

This clonotype has a count of ten or more. This chain uses TRBV29-1 with TRBJ1-2; D gene ambiguous. Germline CDR1 is SQVTM and CDR2 is ANQGSEA. The ends were cut back, 6 bases at V and 4 bases at J, with 15 bases in the middle. CDR3 length: 13 amino acids. CDR3 nucleotides: TGCAGCGTAGCCCGGGCCAGGTTCTATGGCTACACCTTC. As protein: CSVARARFYGYTF.

This clonotype was seen ten or more times. V usage is TRBV10-3 and J usage is TRBJ2-2; 10 bases agree with TRBD2. The CDR3 loop spans 15 amino acids. Germline loops: CDR1 ENHRY, CDR2 SYGVKD. J lost 0 bases, V lost 10 bases, and 5 bases had no gene match. CDR3 residues: CATGTSEANTGELFF. DNA for the CDR3: TGTGCCACCGGGACTAGCGAGGCGAACACCGGGGAGCTGTTTTTT.

The V call is TRBV24-1, the J call TRBJ2-2; D gene unclear. The CDR3 sequence is 16 residues long. Between the trimmed V and J ends, which lost 2 bases and 0 bases, there was a span of 9 bases. From germline, CDR1 is KGHDR and CDR2 SFDVKD. The CDR3 DNA follows: TGTGCCACCAGTGATTCCAGGAACGCGAACACCGGGGAGCTGTTTTTT. Its protein product is CATSDSRNANTGELFF.

This clonotype was seen ten or more times. The rearrangement joins TRBV20-1 to TRBJ2-2, with 8 bases aligning to TRBD2. The CDR3 has 18 amino acids. CDR1 is DFQATT and CDR2 is SNEGSKA in the germline V gene (reference sequence). The V segment lost 4 bases and the J segment 4 bases; nucleotides outside the gene matches: 17. CDR3 sequence: CSAITAGGQPAGTGELFF. The CDR3 bases are TGCAGTGCTATCACCGCGGGGGGCCAACCCGCGGGCACCGGGGAGCTGTTTTTT.

In this sample, this clonotype turned up a few times. The chain uses TRBV18 and TRBJ1-2, with D perhaps matching TRBD1 (5 bases). The V and J ends lost 6 bases and 3 bases respectively, with 14 bases between them. The germline V gene encodes CDR1 KGHSH and CDR2 LQKENI. This CDR3 has 14 residues. The CDR3 DNA follows: TGTGCCAGCTCCCGGGACGGATCCTACTATGGCTACACCTTC. This codes for CASSRDGSYYGYTF.

This chain uses TRBV20-1 with TRBJ2-7; TRBD1 matches 10 bases. Germline CDR1 reads DFQATT; CDR2 reads SNEGSKA (reference sequence). The CDR3 is made up of 14 amino acids. Trimming removed 3 bases from V and 5 bases from J; junction bases left unmatched: 7. CDR3 nucleotides: TGCAGTGCTAGGGATTCGGGGACAGGGGACGAGCAGTACTTC. Encoded protein: CSARDSGTGDEQYF.

This clonotype has a count of ten or more. The genes are TRBV10-2 and TRBJ2-3, with D possibly being TRBD2 (7 bases). The CDR3 contains 13 residues. V dropped 3 bases and J dropped 8 bases, with 12 bases sitting between them. Germline V gene sequence: CDR1 WSHSY, CDR2 SAAADI. The CDR3 is CASSEPGGVTQYF. The CDR3, as DNA: TGCGCCAGCAGTGAACCGGGGGGCGTTACGCAGTATTTT.

This clonotype has just a few counts. The V and J genes are TRBV4-2 and TRBJ2-2; D call uncertain. Germline assignment: CDR1 LGHNA and CDR2 YNFKEQ. There are 11 residues in the CDR3. Trimming pared 5 bases from V and 6 bases from J, leaving 4 bases between. CDR3 nucleotide sequence: TGTGCCAGCAGCGTCGCCGGGGAGCTGTTTTTT. Encoded protein: CASSVAGELFF.

This clonotype was found many times. The chain joins TRBV5-1 to TRBJ1-1; the D is unclear. V lost 2 bases and J 0 bases, leaving 5 bases between the germline ends. Germline-derived CDR1 and CDR2 are SGHRS and YFSETQ. There are 13 residues in the CDR3. CDR3 DNA: TGCGCCAGCAGCTTCAGCATGAACACTGAAGCTTTCTTT. Encoded protein: CASSFSMNTEAFF.

The J gene is TRBJ2-5, the V gene TRBV28; TRBD2 matches 12 bases. V was clipped by 2 bases and J by 0 bases; unmatched bases: 7. This CDR3 region has 18 residues. Germline CDR1 and CDR2: MDHEN and SYDVKM. The CDR3 loop reads CASSLVLAGGPYQETQYF. The CDR3 DNA is TGTGCCAGCAGTTTAGTACTAGCGGGGGGCCCATACCAAGAGACCCAGTACTTC.

This clonotype was seen a handful of times. The chain joins TRBV6-2 or TRBV6-3 to TRBJ2-4; maybe TRBD1 (7 bases). Germline loops: CDR1 MNHEY, CDR2 SVGEGT. Trimming took 8 bases from V and 7 from J, leaving 18 bases between them. The CDR3 extends over 14 amino acids. The CDR3 DNA is TGTGCCAGCCTGGGGACAGCCAGCGGGAACATTCAGTACTTC. Protein: CASLGTASGNIQYF.

Ten or more counts support this clonotype. The chain carries TRBV12-3 or TRBV12-4 and TRBJ2-7; 9 positions match TRBD1. This CDR3 contains 14 residues. Germline trimming cut 4 bases from V and 4 bases from J; bases unmatched to any gene: 5. The CDR3 DNA sequence: TGTGCCAGCAGTTCCGGACAGGGGACGTACGAGCAGTACTTC. It specifies CASSSGQGTYEQYF.

The rearrangement joins TRBV5-1 to TRBJ2-1; D possibly corresponds to TRBD1 (6 bases). The ends were cut back, 4 bases at V and 8 bases at J, with 13 bases in the middle. CDR3 length: 13 residues. Germline V gene sequence: CDR1 SGHRS, CDR2 YFSETQ. DNA for the CDR3: TGCGCCAGCAGCCAGGACAGCAGAGATGAGCAGTTCTTC. Amino acid sequence: CASSQDSRDEQFF.

This clonotype was recorded many times. The chain links TRBV27 to TRBJ1-1; possibly TRBD1 for D (5 bases). V was pared by 3 bases and J by 8 bases, with 19 bases between. The germline CDR1 and CDR2 sequences are MNHEY and SMNVEV (reference sequence). CDR3 length equals 15 residues. Here the CDR3 reads CASSFKPGLPTEAFF. The CDR3, as DNA: TGTGCCAGCAGTTTTAAACCGGGACTACCCACCGAAGCTTTCTTT.

V usage is TRBV7-8 and J usage is TRBJ1-1; 11 nucleotides agree with TRBD1. With 5 bases clipped from V and 5 bases from J, the junction kept 4 bases outside the gene matches. The CDR3 runs 14 residues. The germline gives CDR1 SGHVS, CDR2 FQNEAQ. The CDR3 reads CASSHRDRGTEAFF. CDR3 DNA: TGTGCCAGCAGCCACCGGGACAGGGGGACTGAAGCTTTCTTT.

This clonotype was detected many times. This chain uses TRBV28 with TRBJ2-2; 13 bases fit TRBD2. Germline loops: CDR1 MDHEN, CDR2 SYDVKM. V dropped 5 bases and J dropped 4; count of bases not matched to a gene: 4. The CDR3 contains 16 residues. The CDR3 reads CASSQTSGGFTGELFF. In DNA form, the CDR3 reads TGTGCCAGCAGTCAGACTAGCGGGGGGTTCACCGGGGAGCTGTTTTTT.

The rearrangement joins TRBV5-4 to TRBJ2-1; TRBD1 matches 8 bases. The length of the CDR3 is 18 residues. V shed 3 bases, J shed 0 bases, and the junction held 11 bases outside the gene matches. The V gene's germline CDR1 is SGHNT and CDR2 YYREEE (reference sequence). CDR3 DNA: TGTGCCAGCAGCTCACCGGGACAGGCACTATACTCCTACAATGAGCAGTTCTTC. Protein: CASSSPGQALYSYNEQFF.

The chain combines TRBV18 with TRBJ2-3, with D tentatively TRBD1 (6 bases). V lost 4 bases to trimming and J lost 2 bases, with 16 bases between them. CDR3 length equals 16 residues. In germline, CDR1 is KGHSH, CDR2 LQKENI. CDR3 nucleotide sequence: TGTGCCAGCTCACTAGTTTCTGGACAGCTCACAGATACGCAGTATTTT. Translation gives CASSLVSGQLTDTQYF.

In its sample, this clonotype was seen many times. The rearrangement links TRBV27 to TRBJ1-5; 9 bases line up with TRBD1. Germline V gives CDR1 MNHEY, CDR2 SMNVEV (reference sequence). CDR3 size: 15 residues. V gave up 4 bases and J gave up 4 bases; unmatched junction bases: 5. This CDR3 reads CASSSGTGFNQPQHF. CDR3 in DNA: TGTGCCAGCAGTTCCGGGACAGGGTTTAATCAGCCCCAGCATTTT.

This clonotype was recorded at least ten times. The genes are TRBV6-6 and TRBJ1-1; D ambiguous. Germline V gene sequence: CDR1 MNHNY, CDR2 SVGAGI (reference sequence). V lost 5 bases to trimming and J lost 8 bases, with 9 bases between them. CDR3 length equals 11 residues. CDR3 in DNA: TGTGCCAGCAGTCCCTGGCAGGAAGCTTTCTTT. Protein sequence: CASSPWQEAFF.

The CDR3 coding sequence is TGCGCCAGCAGCTTGGGCAGCCCCCAAGAGACCCAGTACTTC. Translation gives CASSLGSPQETQYF. The chain couples TRBV5-1 to TRBJ2-5; D not certain. This CDR3 is built from 14 residues. Trimming removed 0 bases at V and 1 base at J, with 7 bases between. Germline loops: CDR1 SGHRS, CDR2 YFSETQ.

This clonotype was seen more than once but under ten times. The chain couples TRBV5-1 to TRBJ1-5; tentatively, D is TRBD1 (6 bases). Trimming pared 4 bases from V and 5 bases from J, leaving 10 bases between. Germline V lookup: CDR1 SGHRS, CDR2 YFSETQ. This CDR3 has 13 residues. Here the CDR3 DNA reads TGCGCCAGCAGCCCGGGGGCGGATCAGCCCCAGCATTTT. Protein product: CASSPGADQPQHF.

This rearrangement joins TRBV6-1 to TRBJ2-7; 9 nucleotides match TRBD1. Germline CDR1 MNHNS, CDR2 SASEGT. V shed 8 bases and J 0 bases; nucleotides not matched to a gene: 5. CDR3 length equals 14 residues. In DNA, the CDR3 is TGTGCCAGCGCTGAGACAGGGGGCTCCTACGAGCAGTACTTC. Protein product: CASAETGGSYEQYF.